This T cell receptor (beta chain) was retrieved from a study of tumor-infiltrating lymphocytes in localized non-small cell lung cancer. Findings of the study overall: Technical variation could not be separated from intratumor heterogeneity here.

A word on this clone: The antigen is unknown.

Measured with immunoSEQ multiplex PCR; TCRdb has only the in-frame clones, and not every one. This table has about 9,200 clones, 82% appearing once. V lost 2 bases, J lost 10 bases, and 23 bases stayed unmatched. Germline V gene data show CDR1 as LGHNA and CDR2 as YNFKEQ. The CDR3 is 19 residues long. The sequencing sample was made of uninvolved lung tissue not adjacent to the tumor. The V gene is TRBV4-2, the J gene TRBJ2-1; 7 bases are shared with TRBD2. The clonotype originates from a human donor with non-small cell lung cancer. The DNA for the CDR3 is TGTGCCAGCAGCCAATTCTCAAGTTCGGCGGTAGCGGGCACAATCGAGCAGTTCTTC. This codes for CASSQFSSSAVAGTIEQFF.